These 24 T cell receptor beta chains were all obtained from the same sample, sequenced in a study of regulatory T cells in long-lasting Graves disease. Construction of the TCR beta libraries employed iRepertoire HTBI primers in conjunction with Arm-PCR of CDR3 regions. Each CDR3 protein gets one entry after TCRdb re-called the multiplex PCR reads with MiXCR. The sample includes roughly 500,000 distinct CDR3 sequences, more than 10% of them seen just once. The time point was: newly diagnosed GD, antithyroid drugs for less than 3 months. The authors made the TCR library using RNA they extracted from PBMCs. This sample also appeared in a second study, on T cells in Graves' hyperthyroidism and ophthalmopathy.

The specimen was peripheral blood mononuclear cells (PBMCs), collected at new diagnosis, from a patient treated with antithyroid drugs. The receptors stem from a woman aged 25-40 years with Graves disease.

This clonotype was counted at least ten times. This chain connects TRBV6-2 or TRBV6-3 to TRBJ1-1, with 10 nucleotides matching TRBD1. Germline assignment: CDR1 MNHEY and CDR2 SVGEGT. The CDR3 is made up of 14 amino acids. The V gene end was trimmed by 4 bases and the J gene end by 4 bases; junction bases not matched to a gene: 3. DNA for the CDR3: TGTGCCAGCAGTTCGGGACAGGGGTTCACTGAAGCTTTCTTT. Translation gives CASSSGQGFTEAFF.

This clonotype was recorded many times. The chain uses TRBV11-3 and TRBJ1-2, with D perhaps matching TRBD1 (5 bases). V was shortened by 2 bases and J by 13 bases, with 17 bases between the two germline ends. The germline V gene has CDR1 SGHNT and CDR2 YENEEA. The CDR3 covers 13 residues. The CDR3 nucleotides are TGTGCCAGCAGCTTACATCCAGACAGCCATTGCACCTTC. Its translation: CASSLHPDSHCTF.

The J gene is TRBJ2-5, the V gene TRBV7-9, with no clear D. Trimming removed 1 base at V and 1 base at J, with 4 bases between. The CDR3 spans 13 residues. Germline CDR1 is SEHNR and CDR2 is FQNEAQ (reference sequence). The CDR3 here is CASSLEIQETQYF. In nucleotides, the CDR3 is TGTGCCAGCAGCTTAGAAATCCAAGAGACCCAGTACTTC.

This clonotype occurred a few times. The CDR3 loop reads CASSATGTVYEQYF. CDR3 DNA: TGTGCCAGCAGTGCTACAGGGACCGTCTACGAGCAGTACTTC. The J gene is TRBJ2-7, the V gene TRBV25-1; a possible D gene is TRBD1 (6 bases). The CDR3 contains 14 residues. The V end was cut by 4 bases, the J end by 3 bases, with 13 bases between. Germline CDR1 reads MGHDK; CDR2 reads SYGVNS.

Ten or more counts support this clonotype. The junction shows a germline mismatch at one end, possibly a read error. The V and J genes are TRBV12-3 or TRBV12-4 and TRBJ2-1, with D maybe TRBD2 (6 bases). The CDR3 is made up of 11 amino acids. In nucleotides, the CDR3 is TGTGCCAGCAGTCTAGCGACTGAGCAGTTCTTC. Protein: CASSLATEQFF.

Of note for this clonotype: A read error may be the cause here, since a much bigger clone is one base away. The chain recombines TRBV6-5 with TRBJ2-1, with TRBD1 as a possible D gene (5 bases). Germline assignment: CDR1 MNHEY and CDR2 SVGAGI. The CDR3 sequence is 13 residues long. The CDR3 region is CARSYDSVASGFF. In DNA form, the CDR3 reads TGTGCCAGAAGTTACGACAGTGTCGCTTCTGGGTTCTTC.

At least ten counts were recorded for this clonotype. This chain connects TRBV18 to TRBJ1-3; no clear D. CDR1 KGHSH and CDR2 LQKENI come from the germline V gene. The CDR3 consists of 16 residues. V gave up 1 base and J gave up 0 bases, with 10 bases separating them. The DNA of the CDR3 is TGTGCCAGCTCACCACGGAGGGAACACTCTGGAAACACCATATATTTT. This translates into CASSPRREHSGNTIYF.

This clonotype came up many times. The chain has TRBV28 and TRBJ2-3; TRBD2 agrees at 7 bases. The V gene's germline CDR1 is MDHEN and CDR2 SYDVKM. V dropped 6 bases and J dropped 4; count of bases not matched to a gene: 7. This CDR3 comprises 14 residues. CDR3 sequence (DNA): TGTGCCAGCAGCCTGAGCGGGATTCCAGATACGCAGTATTTT. Protein product: CASSLSGIPDTQYF.

This clonotype has at least ten counts. The V gene is TRBV10-3, the J gene TRBJ2-1, with 10 nucleotides matching TRBD2. The CDR3 is 15 amino acids. The germline V gene encodes CDR1 ENHRY and CDR2 SYGVKD. V lost 4 bases to trimming and J lost 9 bases; unmatched junction nucleotides: 9. CDR3 residues: CAISARIVAGGEQFF. CDR3 bases: TGTGCCATCAGTGCCCGAATTGTAGCGGGAGGTGAGCAGTTCTTC.

At least ten counts were recorded for this clonotype. The rearrangement uses TRBV6-5 and TRBJ2-2; D may be TRBD1 or TRBD2 (5 bases each). The CDR3 covers 21 residues. CDR1 and CDR2 (germline): MNHEY, SVGAGI. The V and J ends lost 3 bases and 5 bases respectively, with 31 bases between them. The CDR3 is CASSYDIADQMGRAKTGELFF. DNA for the CDR3: TGTGCCAGCAGTTATGACATTGCGGACCAAATGGGACGAGCAAAGACCGGGGAGCTGTTTTTT.

CDR3 region: CSARKGLACTGELFF. The CDR3 DNA reads TGCAGTGCTAGAAAGGGACTAGCGTGCACCGGGGAGCTGTTTTTT. This sequence joins TRBV20-1 and TRBJ2-2, with 10 positions matching TRBD2. Trimming cost V 2 bases and J 4 bases; bases outside gene matches: 4. Germline values: CDR1 DFQATT, CDR2 SNEGSKA (reference sequence). The CDR3 length is 15 residues.

This clonotype was seen many times. The V gene is TRBV7-2, the J gene TRBJ2-7, with 9 bases fitting TRBD1. V shed 4 bases and J 1 base; nucleotides not matched to a gene: 8. Germline V gene lookup returns CDR1 SGHTA and CDR2 FQGNSA. CDR3 length: 16 residues. The CDR3 sequence is CASSYHPGQGSYEQYF. DNA of the CDR3: TGTGCCAGCAGCTATCATCCGGGACAGGGTTCCTACGAGCAGTACTTC.

This clonotype was recorded many times. V is TRBV30 and J is TRBJ2-7; a possible D gene is TRBD1 (5 bases). The germline V gene encodes CDR1 GTSNPN and CDR2 SVGIG (reference sequence). Trimming left V 0 bases short and J 4 bases short, with 7 bases between. The CDR3 runs 12 residues. CDR3 nucleotides: TGTGCCTGGAGTGTTAAGGGGTACGAGCAGTACTTC. Its protein is CAWSVKGYEQYF.

The rearrangement links TRBV27 to TRBJ1-2, with 8 bases lining up with TRBD1. J gave up 3 bases and V 6 bases, and 6 bases lay outside the gene matches. Germline V gene lookup returns CDR1 MNHEY and CDR2 SMNVEV (reference sequence). The CDR3 runs 14 residues. CDR3 in DNA: TGTGCCAGCAGCAAAACAGGGGGGGACTATGGCTACACCTTC. Translated, it gives CASSKTGGDYGYTF.

This clonotype was counted many times. The chain employs TRBV5-6 and TRBJ2-7; D assignment may be TRBD1 or TRBD2 (5 bases each). The CDR3 loop spans 14 amino acids. Germline V gene lookup returns CDR1 SGHDT and CDR2 YYEEEE. V was trimmed by 2 bases and J by 0 bases, leaving 9 bases between them. The chain's CDR3 is CASSFWGSSYEQYF. In DNA, the CDR3 is TGTGCCAGCAGCTTCTGGGGGAGCTCCTACGAGCAGTACTTC.

This clonotype has only a few counts. Its ends do not fully match the called genes, so a read error is possible. CDR3 loop: CVSMQGGTDTQYF. The DNA for the CDR3 is TGTGTCAGCATGCAGGGCGGCACAGATACGCAGTATTTT. The V and J genes are TRBV7-2 and TRBJ2-3, with D possibly being TRBD1 (5 bases). The CDR3 is 13 amino acids. Germline assignment: CDR1 SGHTA and CDR2 FQGNSA.

This clonotype occurred a few times. J is TRBJ2-7 and V is TRBV3-2. TRBV3-2 is reported as a pseudogene. The CDR3 sequence is 13 residues long. CDR3 amino acids: CASSQDGYYEQYF. CDR3 in DNA: TGTGCCAGCAGCCAAGATGGGTATTACGAGCAGTACTTC.

A few counts support this clonotype. The rearrangement links TRBV7-2 to TRBJ2-2; D unclear. Per germline, CDR1 SGHTA and CDR2 FQGNSA. Between the trimmed V and J ends, which lost 6 bases and 0 bases, there was a span of 8 bases. The CDR3 consists of 14 residues. This chain's CDR3 is CASRLLSNTGELFF. The CDR3 region has the DNA TGTGCCAGCAGACTTCTATCGAACACCGGGGAGCTGTTTTTT. The full variable domain, with the rest looked up from reference TRBV7-2 and TRBJ2-2, is GAGVSQSPSNKVTEKGKDVELRCDPISGHTALYWYRQSLGQGLEFLIYFQGNSAPDKSGLPSDRFSAERTGGSVSTLTIQRTQQEDSAVYLCASRLLSNTGELFFGEGSRLTVL.

This clonotype has only a few counts. This sequence joins TRBV20-1 and TRBJ2-1; TRBD2 aligns across 11 bases. Germline lookup yields CDR1 DFQATT and CDR2 SNEGSKA (reference sequence). The CDR3 has 17 amino acids. Unmatched junction bases numbered 9, after V lost 5 bases and J lost 0 bases. CDR3 region: CSAGGTSGLSSYNEQFF. The CDR3 DNA is TGCAGTGCTGGAGGGACTAGCGGACTGAGCTCCTACAATGAGCAGTTCTTC.

This clonotype appeared many times. V is TRBV10-3 and J is TRBJ1-1; 9 bases fit TRBD1. This CDR3 spans 13 amino acids. Germline trimming cut 8 bases from V and 4 bases from J; bases unmatched to any gene: 5. Germline values: CDR1 ENHRY, CDR2 SYGVKD. The CDR3 region is CAIVETGGTEAFF. CDR3 DNA: TGTGCCATCGTGGAGACAGGGGGCACTGAAGCTTTCTTT.

This clonotype was detected many times. The chain uses TRBV6-2 or TRBV6-3 and TRBJ2-1, with D unclear. Trimming stripped 6 bases from V and 2 bases from J, with 8 bases between. The germline gives CDR1 MNHEY, CDR2 SVGEGT. The CDR3 extends over 13 amino acids. CDR3 coding DNA: TGTGCCAGCAGCTCCCCGACCTACAATGAGCAGTTCTTC. Translated, it gives CASSSPTYNEQFF.

This clonotype was recorded at least ten times. The chain carries TRBV7-2 and TRBJ1-1, with D perhaps matching TRBD1 (5 bases). Germline V CDR1 and CDR2: SGHTA, FQGNSA. CDR3 length equals 15 residues. The ends were cut back, 0 bases at V and 4 bases at J, with 12 bases in the middle. The CDR3 DNA reads TGTGCCAGCAGCTTAGCGGGGGGGTCAGGCACTGAAGCTTTCTTT. Translation gives CASSLAGGSGTEAFF.

The sample holds a few counts of this clonotype. The chain employs TRBV6-2 or TRBV6-3 and TRBJ2-7; 7 nucleotides match TRBD1. V lost 5 bases and J lost 0; bases outside the gene matches: 10. Germline CDR1 and CDR2: MNHEY and SVGEGT. CDR3 length: 16 amino acids. The CDR3 is CASSEQPGQLSYEQYF. Here the CDR3 DNA reads TGTGCCAGCAGTGAACAACCGGGACAGCTCTCCTACGAGCAGTACTTC.

This clonotype came up a few times. The gene calls are TRBV28 and TRBJ2-1, with D tentatively TRBD2 (7 bases). V was clipped by 11 bases and J by 4 bases, with 12 bases between them. Germline CDR1 and CDR2: MDHEN and SYDVKM. The CDR3 covers 12 residues. CDR3 sequence (DNA): TGTGCCGTAGGGGGGGGTTACAATGAGCAGTTCTTC. It encodes CAVGGGYNEQFF. The full variable domain, rest sourced from reference TRBV28 and TRBJ2-1, is DVKVTQSSRYLVKRTGEKVFLECVQDMDHENMFWYRQDPGLGLRLIYFSYDVKMKEKGDIPEGYSVSREKKERFSLILESASTNQTSMYLCAVGGGYNEQFFGPGTRLTVL.